The 26 T cell receptor beta chains in this list originate from one sample, sequenced in a study of blood T cell repertoires in COVID-19. Libraries were prepared by immunoSEQ multiplex PCR; TCRdb keeps only in-frame clonotypes and omits some of them. The sample yields some 490,000 clones, roughly 85% seen once. Sequenced input: peripheral blood. The receptors were gathered from a human donor in a cohort sampled during active COVID-19.

V usage is TRBV18 and J usage is TRBJ1-1; no firm D call. Trimming pared 3 bases from V and 2 bases from J, leaving 13 bases between. The CDR3 is 15 residues long. Per the germline V gene, CDR1 is KGHSH and CDR2 is LQKENI. The CDR3: CASSPLPGINTEAFF. Here the CDR3 DNA reads TGTGCCAGCTCACCCTTGCCGGGTATAAACACTGAAGCTTTCTTT.

V is TRBV19 and J is TRBJ2-7, with TRBD1 matching over 10 bases. CDR1 and CDR2 (germline): LNHDA, SQIVND (reference sequence). V trimming: 5 bases; J trimming: 3 bases; junction bases outside the gene matches: 10. This CDR3 has 16 residues. In DNA, the CDR3 is TGTGCCAGTAGTGCCTTAGGGACAGGGGAGTACTACGAGCAGTACTTC. Translated: CASSALGTGEYYEQYF.

The J gene is TRBJ1-2, the V gene TRBV25-1; D might be TRBD1 (6 bases). Germline lookup yields CDR1 MGHDK and CDR2 SYGVNS. Trimming stripped 1 base from V and 8 bases from J, with 14 bases between. CDR3 length: 14 residues. This CDR3 reads CASSESRTGRGYTF. CDR3 sequence (DNA): TGTGCCAGCAGTGAATCCCGCACAGGGAGAGGCTACACCTTC.

Comment on this clone: Other DNA sequences from this sample encode an identical CDR3 as well. The V and J genes are TRBV6-6 and TRBJ1-2; D not certain. The CDR3 length is 14 residues. Trimming pared 5 bases from V and 2 bases from J, leaving 12 bases between. In germline, CDR1 is MNHNY, CDR2 SVGAGI (reference sequence). CDR3 loop: CASSPRAGNYGYTF. In DNA form, the CDR3 reads TGTGCCAGCAGTCCCCGCGCGGGGAACTATGGCTACACCTTC.

The genes are TRBV19 and TRBJ1-5, with D possibly being TRBD1 (5 bases). This CDR3 has 18 amino acids. Trimming took off 5 bases at V and 0 bases at J, with 20 bases between the two ends. Per the germline V gene, CDR1 is LNHDA and CDR2 is SQIVND (reference sequence). The CDR3 coding sequence is TGTGCCAGTAGTGAAGGGGTCGCTCCACCTTATAGCAATCAGCCCCAGCATTTT. This sequence encodes CASSEGVAPPYSNQPQHF.

The chain links TRBV6-6 to TRBJ1-4; D is possibly TRBD1 (5 bases). CDR1 and CDR2 (germline): MNHNY, SVGAGI (reference sequence). V was trimmed by 4 bases and J by 2 bases, leaving 14 bases between them. The CDR3 consists of 16 residues. This chain's CDR3 is CASSSLWGETNEKLFF. The CDR3 DNA follows: TGTGCCAGCAGTTCACTTTGGGGGGAGACTAATGAAAAACTGTTTTTT.

Worth noting for this clone: Other DNA sequences in this sample translate to the same CDR3. This sequence joins TRBV30 and TRBJ1-1; D gene uncertain. V was cut by 1 base and J by 0 bases, with 6 bases left in between. CDR1 and CDR2 (germline): GTSNPN, SVGIG (reference sequence). The CDR3 totals 13 residues. CDR3 bases: TGTGCCTGGAGTGGCCAGTTGAACACTGAAGCTTTCTTT. Translation: CAWSGQLNTEAFF.

This chain uses TRBV4-3 with TRBJ2-7; 7 bases match TRBD1. The CDR3 extends over 16 amino acids. The V gene end was trimmed by 4 bases and the J gene end by 0 bases; junction bases not matched to a gene: 9. The germline V gene has CDR1 LGHNA and CDR2 YSLEER. CDR3 in amino acids: CASSPLGTASSYEQYF. CDR3 coding DNA: TGCGCCAGCAGCCCCCTTGGGACAGCGAGCTCCTACGAGCAGTACTTC.

Comment on this clone: A much bigger clone sits one base away, suggesting this may be a read error. The sample carries other DNA sequences with the same CDR3. The chain has TRBV18 and TRBJ1-5; D remains unclear. V gave up 3 bases and J gave up 2 bases, with 5 bases separating them. The germline gives CDR1 KGHSH, CDR2 LQKENI. The CDR3 is 13 residues long. The CDR3: CASSPAGNQPQHF. As DNA, the CDR3 is TGTGCCAGCTCACCGGCGGGCAATCAGCCCCAGCATTTT.

The rearrangement joins TRBV5-6 to TRBJ1-2; D not certain. The germline V and J ends were trimmed by 2 bases and 5 bases, with 16 bases remaining between them. The CDR3 sequence is 15 residues long. Per the germline V gene, CDR1 is SGHDT and CDR2 is YYEEEE. The CDR3 coding sequence is TGTGCCAGCAGCTTCTCAAGGACCAGCGGATATGGCTACACCTTC. Its translation: CASSFSRTSGYGYTF. The full variable domain, completed using reference TRBV5-6 and TRBJ1-2, is DAGVTQSPTHLIKTRGQQVTLRCSPKSGHDTVSWYQQALGQGPQFIFQYYEEEERQRGNFPDRFSGHQFPNYSSELNVNALLLGDSALYLCASSFSRTSGYGYTFGSGTRLTVV.

V gene TRBV6-5 combines with J gene TRBJ2-7; possibly TRBD2 for D (6 bases). CDR3 length equals 14 residues. V lost 6 bases and J lost 5, with 17 bases in between. Germline V CDR1 and CDR2: MNHEY, SVGAGI. The CDR3 loop reads CASRLSTRRDEQYF. The CDR3 DNA sequence: TGTGCCAGCAGGCTGTCGACTAGGAGGGACGAGCAGTACTTC.

The V call is TRBV3-1 (or the pseudogene TRBV3-2), the J call TRBJ2-1; 8 positions match TRBD2. The CDR3 is made up of 14 amino acids. From germline, CDR1 is LGHDT and CDR2 YNNKEL (reference sequence). The ends lost 3 bases at V and 5 bases at J; junction bases unmatched: 3. CDR3 protein: CASSHLAGNNEQFF. CDR3 DNA sequence: TGTGCCAGCAGCCACCTAGCGGGTAACAATGAGCAGTTCTTC.

The rearrangement links TRBV2 to TRBJ2-3, with 10 bases fitting TRBD2. V was clipped by 1 base and J by 1 base; unmatched bases: 2. The CDR3 consists of 16 residues. Per the germline V gene, CDR1 is SNHLY and CDR2 is FYNNEI. CDR3 nucleotide sequence: TGTGCCAGCAGTGAAGTAGCGGGAGGTGGCACAGATACGCAGTATTTT. This gives the protein CASSEVAGGGTDTQYF.

The chain is built from TRBV5-4 and TRBJ1-2; possibly TRBD1 for D (6 bases). V lost 4 bases, J lost 2 bases, and 12 bases lay in between. CDR1 is SGHNT and CDR2 is YYREEE in the germline V gene (reference sequence). The CDR3 runs to 14 residues. The CDR3 DNA follows: TGTGCCAGCAGCCGCCCCCAGGGGAACTATGGCTACACCTTC. Its protein product is CASSRPQGNYGYTF.

This chain uses TRBV9 with TRBJ2-3; TRBD2 matches 8 bases. The ends lost 4 bases at V and 5 bases at J; junction bases unmatched: 9. This CDR3 has 15 residues. The germline V gene encodes CDR1 SGDLS and CDR2 YYNGEE. The CDR3 sequence is CASSKLAGGIDTQYF. CDR3 DNA: TGTGCCAGCAGCAAATTGGCGGGAGGAATAGATACGCAGTATTTT.

The CDR3 nucleotides read TGTGCCAGTAGTCCGGGGAGCTCCTACAATGAGCAGTTCTTC. It encodes CASSPGSSYNEQFF. The J gene is TRBJ2-1, the V gene TRBV19; D might be TRBD2 (5 bases). The germline V and J ends were trimmed by 5 bases and 0 bases, with 8 bases remaining between them. The CDR3 has 14 residues. Germline V gene data show CDR1 as LNHDA and CDR2 as SQIVND (reference sequence). The full variable domain, its missing parts supplied by reference TRBV19 and TRBJ2-1, is DGGITQSPKYLFRKEGQNVTLSCEQNLNHDAMYWYRQDPGQGLRLIYYSQIVNDFQKGDIAEGYSVSREKKESFPLTVTSAQKNPTAFYLCASSPGSSYNEQFFGPGTRLTVL.

The V call is TRBV24-1, the J call TRBJ1-5, with 9 positions matching TRBD1. V shed 5 bases, J shed 6 bases, and the junction held 4 bases outside the gene matches. The CDR3 contains 14 residues. The germline V gene encodes CDR1 KGHDR and CDR2 SFDVKD. The CDR3 DNA follows: TGTGCCACCAGTGCGGACAGGGGAGGTCAGCCCCAGCATTTT. Translated: CATSADRGGQPQHF.

With respect to this clone: Other DNA sequences within the sample encode an identical CDR3. The V gene is TRBV28, the J gene TRBJ2-7; D gene uncertain. Looked up from germline, CDR1 is MDHEN and CDR2 is SYDVKM. Trimming took off 4 bases at V and 3 bases at J, with 7 bases between the two ends. The CDR3 extends over 12 amino acids. The chain's CDR3 is CASSSRVYEQYF. For the CDR3, the DNA is TGTGCCAGCAGTTCTCGGGTCTACGAGCAGTACTTC.

The sample holds one count of this clone. The chain joins TRBV30 to TRBJ2-2, with 10 bases fitting TRBD1. Trimming cost V 4 bases and J 7 bases; bases outside gene matches: 6. Germline V gives CDR1 GTSNPN, CDR2 SVGIG (reference sequence). The CDR3 totals 14 residues. CDR3: CAWTDRGFGGELFF. CDR3 nucleotides: TGTGCCTGGACGGACAGGGGGTTCGGCGGGGAGCTGTTTTTT.

V is TRBV6-5 and J is TRBJ2-2; tentative D call: TRBD1 (6 bases). Germline assignment: CDR1 MNHEY and CDR2 SVGAGI. V dropped 4 bases and J dropped 9 bases, with 21 bases sitting between them. CDR3 size: 16 residues. The CDR3 nucleotides are TGTGCCAGCAGTTTCACAGGGCGCGGTCGATCAAGGGAGCTGTTTTTT. Protein sequence: CASSFTGRGRSRELFF.

This clone has more than one count but fewer than ten. The V and J genes are TRBV7-2 and TRBJ2-5, with 11 positions matching TRBD2. Germline V gene sequence: CDR1 SGHTA, CDR2 FQGNSA. V shed 1 base and J 10 bases; nucleotides not matched to a gene: 14. CDR3 length: 17 amino acids. This chain's CDR3 is CASSLEVFLAGGRVQYF. The CDR3 DNA follows: TGTGCCAGCAGCTTAGAGGTCTTTTTAGCGGGAGGGCGTGTCCAGTACTTC.

The CDR3 bases are TGCGCCAGCAGCCCCGCAGACACAGGGCGCAATGGCTACACCTTC. It is translated as CASSPADTGRNGYTF. The rearrangement uses TRBV5-1 and TRBJ1-2; D is perhaps TRBD1 (6 bases). This CDR3 has 15 residues. CDR1 is SGHRS and CDR2 is YFSETQ in the germline V gene. The V gene lost 4 bases and the J gene lost 6 bases, with 19 bases spanning the gap.

The genes are TRBV29-1 and TRBJ2-2; 8 positions agree with TRBD1. CDR1 SQVTM and CDR2 ANQGSEA come from the germline V gene. The length of the CDR3 is 14 residues. V dropped 6 bases and J dropped 2; count of bases not matched to a gene: 5. This CDR3 reads CSVDRVINTGELFF. In DNA form, the CDR3 reads TGCAGCGTGGACAGGGTGATCAACACCGGGGAGCTGTTTTTT.

CDR3 residues: CASSLAWGEGEDTQYF. CDR3 in DNA: TGTGCCAGCAGCTTGGCATGGGGAGAGGGGGAAGATACGCAGTATTTT. This chain joins TRBV5-4 and TRBJ2-3, with a tentative D call TRBD1 (6 bases). The CDR3 contains 16 residues. Trimming pared 0 bases from V and 5 bases from J, leaving 16 bases between. Germline V lookup: CDR1 SGHNT, CDR2 YYREEE (reference sequence). Based on the CDR3 plus reference TRBV5-4 and TRBJ2-3, the full variable domain is ETGVTQSPTHLIKTRGQQVTLRCSSQSGHNTVSWYQQALGQGPQFIFQYYREEENGRGNFPPRFSGLQFPNYSSELNVNALELDDSALYLCASSLAWGEGEDTQYFGPGTRLTVL.

The V and J genes are TRBV7-3 and TRBJ2-7; 9 bases map to TRBD2. The V segment lost 5 bases and the J segment 4 bases; nucleotides outside the gene matches: 6. The CDR3 covers 14 residues. Per germline, CDR1 SGHTA and CDR2 FQGTGA. Written as DNA, the CDR3 is TGTGCCAGCAGCAAAAGCGGGAGGTTGTACGAGCAGTACTTC. It codes for CASSKSGRLYEQYF. Drawing the rest from reference TRBV7-3 and TRBJ2-7, the complete variable domain is GAGVSQTPSNKVTEKGKYVELRCDPISGHTALYWYRQSLGQGPEFLIYFQGTGAADDSGLPNDRFFAVRPEGSVSTLKIQRTERGDSAVYLCASSKSGRLYEQYFGPGTRLTVT.

This clone turned up a few times. This rearrangement joins TRBV3-1 (or the pseudogene TRBV3-2) to TRBJ1-2, with D uncertain. This CDR3 is 13 amino acids long. Trimming stripped 1 base from V and 8 bases from J, with 11 bases between. CDR1 LGHDT and CDR2 YNNKEL come from the germline V gene (reference sequence). As DNA, the CDR3 is TGTGCCAGCAGCCAAGTCGGTGAACAGGGCTACACCTTC. This codes for CASSQVGEQGYTF.